Listed here is a single TCR beta chain. CDR1 MNHEY and CDR2 SMNVEV come from the germline V gene (reference sequence). This CDR3 comprises 13 residues. V lost 6 bases and J 7 bases, leaving 13 bases between the germline ends. Data came from immunoSEQ multiplex PCR; TCRdb stores just in-frame clones and leaves some out. This table has about 80,000 clones, 84% appearing once. The data stem from a study of control samples from healthy donors and cancer patients. Sequencing was carried out using PBMCs. This chain uses TRBV27 with TRBJ2-1; D not resolved. The sequence was collected from a man aged 55 to 69 with head and neck cancer. The CDR3 loop is CASSPEVGNEQFF. CDR3 nucleotides: TGTGCCAGCAGCCCCGAAGTGGGGAATGAGCAGTTCTTC.